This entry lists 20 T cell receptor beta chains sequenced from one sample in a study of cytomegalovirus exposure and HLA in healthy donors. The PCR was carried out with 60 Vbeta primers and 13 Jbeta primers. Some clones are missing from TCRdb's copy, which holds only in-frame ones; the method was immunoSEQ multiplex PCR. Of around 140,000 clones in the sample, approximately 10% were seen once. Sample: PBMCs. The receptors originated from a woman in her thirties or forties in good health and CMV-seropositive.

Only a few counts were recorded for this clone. The chain's CDR3 is CASSLDRGNQETQYF. CDR3 DNA: TGTGCCAGCAGCTTAGATCGGGGGAACCAAGAGACCCAGTACTTC. The chain recombines TRBV11-2 with TRBJ2-5; tentatively, D is TRBD2 (6 bases). Germline values: CDR1 SGHAT, CDR2 FQNNGV. The CDR3 totals 15 residues. V was clipped by 0 bases and J by 0 bases, with 8 bases between them.

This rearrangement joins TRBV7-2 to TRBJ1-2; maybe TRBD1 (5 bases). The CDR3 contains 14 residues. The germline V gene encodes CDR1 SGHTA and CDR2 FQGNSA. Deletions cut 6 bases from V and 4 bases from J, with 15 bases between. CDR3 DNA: TGTGCCAGCAGACCGTCGGGGGGTGCCTATGGCTACACCTTC. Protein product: CASRPSGGAYGYTF.

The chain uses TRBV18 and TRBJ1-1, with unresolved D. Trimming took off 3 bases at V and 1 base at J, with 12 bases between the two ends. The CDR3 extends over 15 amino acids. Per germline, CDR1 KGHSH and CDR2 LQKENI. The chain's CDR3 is CASSPPGVWNTEAFF. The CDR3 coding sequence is TGTGCCAGCTCACCCCCGGGAGTGTGGAACACTGAAGCTTTCTTT.

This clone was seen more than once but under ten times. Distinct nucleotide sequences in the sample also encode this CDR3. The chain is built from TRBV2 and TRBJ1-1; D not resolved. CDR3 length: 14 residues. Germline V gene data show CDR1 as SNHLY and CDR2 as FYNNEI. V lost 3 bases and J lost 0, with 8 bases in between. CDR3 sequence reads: CASSDAGLNTEAFF. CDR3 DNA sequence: TGTGCCAGCAGTGATGCGGGTCTGAACACTGAAGCTTTCTTT.

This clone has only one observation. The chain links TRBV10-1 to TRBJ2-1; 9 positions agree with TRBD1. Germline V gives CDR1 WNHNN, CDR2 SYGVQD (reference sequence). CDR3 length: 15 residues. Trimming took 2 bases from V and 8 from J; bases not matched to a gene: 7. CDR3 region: CASSEPGTGLHEQFF. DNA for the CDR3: TGCGCCAGCAGTGAGCCCGGGACAGGGTTACATGAGCAGTTCTTC.

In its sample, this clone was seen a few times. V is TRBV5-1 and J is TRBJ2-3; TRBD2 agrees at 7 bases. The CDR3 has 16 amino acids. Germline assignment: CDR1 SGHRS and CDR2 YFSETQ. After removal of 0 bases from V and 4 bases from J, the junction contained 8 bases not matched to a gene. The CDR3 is CASSLELLAPADTQYF. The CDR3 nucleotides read TGCGCCAGCAGCTTGGAGCTACTAGCGCCCGCAGATACGCAGTATTTT.

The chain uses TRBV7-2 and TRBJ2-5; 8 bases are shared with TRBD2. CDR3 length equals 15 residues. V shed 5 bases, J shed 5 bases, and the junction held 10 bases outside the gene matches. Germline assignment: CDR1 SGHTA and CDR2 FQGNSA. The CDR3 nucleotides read TGTGCCAGCAGCCCCGGGACTAGTTTTTCGGAGACCCAGTACTTC. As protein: CASSPGTSFSETQYF.

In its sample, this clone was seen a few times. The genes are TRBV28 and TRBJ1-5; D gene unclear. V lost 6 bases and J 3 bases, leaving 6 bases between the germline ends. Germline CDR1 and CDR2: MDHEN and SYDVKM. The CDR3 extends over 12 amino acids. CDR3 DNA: TGTGCCAGCAGCTCCGTCAATCAGCCCCAGCATTTT. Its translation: CASSSVNQPQHF.

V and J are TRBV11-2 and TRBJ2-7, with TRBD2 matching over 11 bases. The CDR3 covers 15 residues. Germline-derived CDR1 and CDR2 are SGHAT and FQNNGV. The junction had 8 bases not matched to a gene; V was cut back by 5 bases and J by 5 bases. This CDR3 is CASSGLLAGADEQYF. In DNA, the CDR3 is TGTGCCAGCAGCGGCTTACTAGCGGGGGCGGACGAGCAGTACTTC.

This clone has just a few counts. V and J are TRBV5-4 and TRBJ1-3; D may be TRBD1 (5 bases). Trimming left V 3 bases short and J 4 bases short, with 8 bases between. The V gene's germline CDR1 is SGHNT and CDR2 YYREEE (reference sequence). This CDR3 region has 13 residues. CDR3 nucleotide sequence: TGTGCCAGCAGCTACGACAGAGGAAACACCATATATTTT. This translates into CASSYDRGNTIYF.

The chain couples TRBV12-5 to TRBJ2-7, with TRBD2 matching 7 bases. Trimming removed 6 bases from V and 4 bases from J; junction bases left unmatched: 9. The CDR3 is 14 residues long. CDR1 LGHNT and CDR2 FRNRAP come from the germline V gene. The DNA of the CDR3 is TGTGCTAGTGGCCCATCCGGGGGGTATTACGAGCAGTACTTC. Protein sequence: CASGPSGGYYEQYF.

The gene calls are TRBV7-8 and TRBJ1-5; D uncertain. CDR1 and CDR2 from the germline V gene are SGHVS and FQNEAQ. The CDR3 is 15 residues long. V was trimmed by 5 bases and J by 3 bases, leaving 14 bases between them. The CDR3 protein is CASSPVLGNNQPQHF. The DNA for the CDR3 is TGTGCCAGCAGCCCCGTCCTCGGGAACAATCAGCCCCAGCATTTT.

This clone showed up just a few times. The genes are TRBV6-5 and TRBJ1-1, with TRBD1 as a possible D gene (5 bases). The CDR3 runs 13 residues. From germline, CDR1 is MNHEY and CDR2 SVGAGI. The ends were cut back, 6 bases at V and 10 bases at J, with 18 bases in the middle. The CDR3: CASRFAGSRGAFF. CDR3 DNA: TGTGCCAGCAGATTTGCAGGGTCGCGGGGAGCTTTCTTT.

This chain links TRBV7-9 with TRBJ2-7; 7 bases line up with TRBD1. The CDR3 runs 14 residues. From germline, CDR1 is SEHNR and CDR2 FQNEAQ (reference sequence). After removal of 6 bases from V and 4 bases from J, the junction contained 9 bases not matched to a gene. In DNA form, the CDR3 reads TGTGCCAGCAGGGGAGATTCGGACAGGTACGAGCAGTACTTC. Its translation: CASRGDSDRYEQYF.

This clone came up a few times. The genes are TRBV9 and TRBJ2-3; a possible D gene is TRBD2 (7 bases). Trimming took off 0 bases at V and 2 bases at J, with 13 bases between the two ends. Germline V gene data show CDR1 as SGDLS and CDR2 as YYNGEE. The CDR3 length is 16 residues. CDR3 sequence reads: CASSVAVGGPTDTQYF. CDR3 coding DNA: TGTGCCAGCAGCGTAGCTGTCGGGGGGCCCACAGATACGCAGTATTTT.

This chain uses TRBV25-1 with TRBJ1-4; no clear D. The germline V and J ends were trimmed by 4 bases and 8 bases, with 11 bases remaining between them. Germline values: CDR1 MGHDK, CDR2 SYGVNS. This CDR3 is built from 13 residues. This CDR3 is CASSARSREKLFF. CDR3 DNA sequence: TGTGCCAGCAGTGCTAGAAGTCGGGAAAAACTGTTTTTT.

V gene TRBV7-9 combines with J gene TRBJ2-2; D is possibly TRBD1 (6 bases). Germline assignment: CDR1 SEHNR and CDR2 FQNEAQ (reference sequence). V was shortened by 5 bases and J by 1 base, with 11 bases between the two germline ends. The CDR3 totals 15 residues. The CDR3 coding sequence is TGTGCCAGCAGCCCAGGGGATGTGAACACCGGGGAGCTGTTTTTT. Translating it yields CASSPGDVNTGELFF.

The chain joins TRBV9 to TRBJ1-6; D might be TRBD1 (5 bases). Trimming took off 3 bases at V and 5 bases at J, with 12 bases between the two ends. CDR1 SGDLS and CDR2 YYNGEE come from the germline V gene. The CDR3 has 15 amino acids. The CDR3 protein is CASSAGVVDNSPLHF. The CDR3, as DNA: TGTGCCAGCAGCGCGGGGGTAGTAGATAATTCACCCCTCCACTTT.

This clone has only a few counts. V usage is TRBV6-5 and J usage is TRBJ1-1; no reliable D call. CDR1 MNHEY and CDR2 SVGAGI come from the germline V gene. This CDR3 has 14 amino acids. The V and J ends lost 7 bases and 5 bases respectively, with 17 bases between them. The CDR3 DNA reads TGTGCCAGCACCCCTTTTCGGGCGGGAACTGAAGCTTTCTTT. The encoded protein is CASTPFRAGTEAFF.

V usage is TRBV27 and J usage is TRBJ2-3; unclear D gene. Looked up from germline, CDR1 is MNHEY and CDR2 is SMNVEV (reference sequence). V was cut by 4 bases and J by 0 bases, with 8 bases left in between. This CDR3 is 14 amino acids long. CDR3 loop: CASSSPQSTDTQYF. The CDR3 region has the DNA TGTGCCAGCAGTTCCCCACAGAGCACAGATACGCAGTATTTT.